This TCR beta chain was sequenced for a study of blood T cell repertoires in COVID-19. Source study methods: Amplification of reference gene primers was used by the study to estimate nucleated cell counts. The method was immunoSEQ multiplex PCR; TCRdb's version includes in-frame clones alone and lacks a portion of them. V and J calls and clone size are copied from that table; D and trimming were computed from the DNA. The sample records just over 300,000 clones, approximately 83% being singletons. V lost 1 base, J lost 1 base, and 18 bases lay in between. The CDR3 extends over 18 amino acids. Looked up from germline, CDR1 is LGHDT and CDR2 is YNNKEL (reference sequence).

Sequenced: PBMCs or T cells enriched from blood (not recorded which). This clonotype originated in a man aged 25-45 years who had recovered from COVID-19. The chain carries TRBV3-1 (or the pseudogene TRBV3-2) and TRBJ2-3; D possibly corresponds to TRBD1 (5 bases). Written as DNA, the CDR3 is TGTGCCAGCAGCCAAGGTACTGGTAAACAGGTCCGCACAGATACGCAGTATTTT. Translating gives CASSQGTGKQVRTDTQYF.